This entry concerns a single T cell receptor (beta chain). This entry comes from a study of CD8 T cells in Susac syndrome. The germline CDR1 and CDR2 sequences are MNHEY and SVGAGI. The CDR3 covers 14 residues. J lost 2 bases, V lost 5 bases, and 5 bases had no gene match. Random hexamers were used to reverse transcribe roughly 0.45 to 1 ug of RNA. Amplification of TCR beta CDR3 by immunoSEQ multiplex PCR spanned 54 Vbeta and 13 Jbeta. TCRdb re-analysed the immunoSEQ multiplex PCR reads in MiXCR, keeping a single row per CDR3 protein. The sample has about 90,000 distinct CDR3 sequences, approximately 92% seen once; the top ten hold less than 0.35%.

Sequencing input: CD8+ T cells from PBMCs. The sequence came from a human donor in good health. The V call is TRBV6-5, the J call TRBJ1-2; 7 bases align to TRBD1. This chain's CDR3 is CASSRQGTNYGYTF. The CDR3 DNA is TGTGCCAGCAGTCGACAGGGTACCAACTATGGCTACACCTTC.